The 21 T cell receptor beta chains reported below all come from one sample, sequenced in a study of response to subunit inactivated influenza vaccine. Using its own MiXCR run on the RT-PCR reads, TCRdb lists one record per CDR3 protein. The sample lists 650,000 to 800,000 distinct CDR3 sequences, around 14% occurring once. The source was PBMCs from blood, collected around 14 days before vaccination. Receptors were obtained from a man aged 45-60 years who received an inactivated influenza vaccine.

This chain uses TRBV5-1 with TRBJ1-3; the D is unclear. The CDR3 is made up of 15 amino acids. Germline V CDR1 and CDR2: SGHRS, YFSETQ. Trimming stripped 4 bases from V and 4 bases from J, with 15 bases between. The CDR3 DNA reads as TGCGCCAGCAGCCCCGGAATGGGTAGGGGAAACACCATATATTTT. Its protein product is CASSPGMGRGNTIYF.

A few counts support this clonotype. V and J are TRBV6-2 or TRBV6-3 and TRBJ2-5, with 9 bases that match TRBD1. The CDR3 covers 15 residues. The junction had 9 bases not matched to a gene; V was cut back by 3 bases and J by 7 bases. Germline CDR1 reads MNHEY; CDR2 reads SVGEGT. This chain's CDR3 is CASSYRDRVKRTQYF. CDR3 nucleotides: TGTGCCAGCAGTTATCGGGACAGGGTGAAGAGGACCCAGTACTTC.

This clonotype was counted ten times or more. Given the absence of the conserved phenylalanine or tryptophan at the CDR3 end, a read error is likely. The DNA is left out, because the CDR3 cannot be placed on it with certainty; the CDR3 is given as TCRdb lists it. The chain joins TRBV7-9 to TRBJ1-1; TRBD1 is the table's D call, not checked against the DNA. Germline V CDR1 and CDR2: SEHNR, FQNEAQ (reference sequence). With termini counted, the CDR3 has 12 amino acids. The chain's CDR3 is CASSMGQPPDLS.

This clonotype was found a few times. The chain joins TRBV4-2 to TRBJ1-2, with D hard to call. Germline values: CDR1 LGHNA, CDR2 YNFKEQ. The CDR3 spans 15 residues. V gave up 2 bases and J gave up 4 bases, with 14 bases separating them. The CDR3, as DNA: TGTGCCAGCAGCCAAATAGCGGGGTTTAGCTATGGCTACACCTTC. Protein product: CASSQIAGFSYGYTF.

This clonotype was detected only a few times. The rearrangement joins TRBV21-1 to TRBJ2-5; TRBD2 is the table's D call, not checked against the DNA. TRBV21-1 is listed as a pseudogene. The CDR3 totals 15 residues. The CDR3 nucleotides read TGTGCCAGCAGCAAAGTTAAGGGCAGTCAAGAGACCCAGTACTTC. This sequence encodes CASSKVKGSQETQYF.

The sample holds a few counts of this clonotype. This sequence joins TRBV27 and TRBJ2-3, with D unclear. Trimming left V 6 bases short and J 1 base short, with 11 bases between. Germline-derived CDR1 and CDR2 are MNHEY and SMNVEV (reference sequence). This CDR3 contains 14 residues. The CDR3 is CASRSYLGTDTQYF. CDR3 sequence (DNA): TGTGCCAGCAGGAGTTATCTGGGCACAGATACGCAGTATTTT.

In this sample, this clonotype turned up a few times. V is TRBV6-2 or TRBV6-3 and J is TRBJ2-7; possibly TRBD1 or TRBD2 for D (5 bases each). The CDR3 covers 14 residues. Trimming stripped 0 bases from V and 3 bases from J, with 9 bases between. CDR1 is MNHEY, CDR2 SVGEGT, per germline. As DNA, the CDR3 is TGTGCCAGCAGTTACTCGAGGGACCTCTACGAGCAGTACTTC. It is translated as CASSYSRDLYEQYF.

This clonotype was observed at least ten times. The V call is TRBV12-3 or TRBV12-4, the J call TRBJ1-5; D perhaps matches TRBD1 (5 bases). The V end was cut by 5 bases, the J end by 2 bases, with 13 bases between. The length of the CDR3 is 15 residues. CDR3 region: CASSTRGSRNQPQHF. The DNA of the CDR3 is TGTGCCAGCAGTACTCGGGGCAGCCGCAATCAGCCCCAGCATTTT.

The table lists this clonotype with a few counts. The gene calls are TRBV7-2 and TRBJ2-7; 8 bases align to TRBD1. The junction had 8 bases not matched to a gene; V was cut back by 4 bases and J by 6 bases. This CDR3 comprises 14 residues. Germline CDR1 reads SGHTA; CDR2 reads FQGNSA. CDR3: CASSSGQGSSEQYF. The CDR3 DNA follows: TGTGCCAGCAGCTCAGGACAGGGATCGAGCGAGCAGTACTTC.

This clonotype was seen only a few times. Here the CDR3 reads CASSPPRLAGNNEQFF. The CDR3 DNA is TGTGCCAGCAGTCCACCCAGACTAGCGGGAAACAATGAGCAGTTCTTC. The V gene is TRBV27, the J gene TRBJ2-1, with TRBD2 identical over 11 bases. V lost 5 bases to trimming and J lost 5 bases; unmatched junction nucleotides: 8. The CDR3 contains 16 residues. From germline, CDR1 is MNHEY and CDR2 SMNVEV (reference sequence).

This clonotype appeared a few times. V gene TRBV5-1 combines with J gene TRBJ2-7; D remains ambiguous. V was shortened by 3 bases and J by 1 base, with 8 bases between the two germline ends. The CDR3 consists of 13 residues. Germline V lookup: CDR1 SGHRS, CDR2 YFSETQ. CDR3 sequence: CASSYDTSYEQYF. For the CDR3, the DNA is TGCGCCAGCAGCTATGACACATCCTACGAGCAGTACTTC. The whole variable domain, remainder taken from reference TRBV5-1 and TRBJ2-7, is KAGVTQTPRYLIKTRGQQVTLSCSPISGHRSVSWYQQTPGQGLQFLFEYFSETQRNKGNFPGRFSGRQFSNSRSEMNVSTLELGDSALYLCASSYDTSYEQYFGPGTRLTVT.

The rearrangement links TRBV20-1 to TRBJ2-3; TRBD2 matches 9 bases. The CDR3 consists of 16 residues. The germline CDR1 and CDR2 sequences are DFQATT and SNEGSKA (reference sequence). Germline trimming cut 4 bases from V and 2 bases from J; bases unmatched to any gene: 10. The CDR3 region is CSAIAGANTITDTQYF. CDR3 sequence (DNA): TGCAGTGCTATAGCGGGGGCCAACACGATCACAGATACGCAGTATTTT.

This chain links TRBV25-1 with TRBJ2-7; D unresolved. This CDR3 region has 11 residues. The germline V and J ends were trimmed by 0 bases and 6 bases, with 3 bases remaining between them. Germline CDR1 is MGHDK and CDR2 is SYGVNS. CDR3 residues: CASSEYPEQYF. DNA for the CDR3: TGTGCCAGCAGTGAATACCCCGAGCAGTACTTC.

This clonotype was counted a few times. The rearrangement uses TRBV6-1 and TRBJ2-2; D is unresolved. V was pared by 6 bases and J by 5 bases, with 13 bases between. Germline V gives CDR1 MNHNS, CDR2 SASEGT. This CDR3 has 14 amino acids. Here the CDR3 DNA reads TGTGCCAGCAGGGAGAGGCCCCGGACCGGGGAGCTGTTTTTT. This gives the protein CASRERPRTGELFF.

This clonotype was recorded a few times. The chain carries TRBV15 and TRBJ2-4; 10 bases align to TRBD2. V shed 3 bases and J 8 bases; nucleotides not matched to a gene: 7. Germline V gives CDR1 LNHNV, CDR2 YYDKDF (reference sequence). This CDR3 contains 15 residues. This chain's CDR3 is CATSRGPSGSDIQYF. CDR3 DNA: TGTGCCACCAGCAGGGGACCTAGCGGGAGCGACATTCAGTACTTC.

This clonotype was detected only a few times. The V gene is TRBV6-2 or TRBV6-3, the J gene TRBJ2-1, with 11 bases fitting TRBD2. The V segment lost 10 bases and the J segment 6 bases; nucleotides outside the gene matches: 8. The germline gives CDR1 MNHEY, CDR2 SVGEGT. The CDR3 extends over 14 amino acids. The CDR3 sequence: CATAGTSGPNEQFF. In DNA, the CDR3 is TGTGCCACCGCCGGGACTAGCGGTCCCAATGAGCAGTTCTTC.

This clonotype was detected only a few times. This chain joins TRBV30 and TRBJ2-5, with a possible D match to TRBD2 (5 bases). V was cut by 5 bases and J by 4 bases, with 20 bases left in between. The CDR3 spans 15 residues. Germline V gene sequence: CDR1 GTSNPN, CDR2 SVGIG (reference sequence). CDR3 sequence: CAWGSGRGGRETQYF. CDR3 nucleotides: TGTGCCTGGGGGAGTGGGCGAGGAGGCCGAGAGACCCAGTACTTC.

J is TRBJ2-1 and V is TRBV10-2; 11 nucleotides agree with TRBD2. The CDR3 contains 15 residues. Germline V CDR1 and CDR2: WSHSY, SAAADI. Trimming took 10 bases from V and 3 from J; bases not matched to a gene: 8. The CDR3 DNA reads TGCGCCACCAGCCTAGGACTAGCGGGCTACAATGAGCAGTTCTTC. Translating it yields CATSLGLAGYNEQFF.

For the CDR3, the DNA is TGCGCCAGCAGCGCGAGTGGGGCCTGGGACACCGGGGAGCTGTTTTTT. It codes for CASSASGAWDTGELFF. V is TRBV5-1 and J is TRBJ2-2; possibly TRBD1 for D (5 bases). The CDR3 is 16 residues long. Trimming stripped 4 bases from V and 3 bases from J, with 16 bases between. The germline V gene encodes CDR1 SGHRS and CDR2 YFSETQ.

In DNA, the CDR3 is TGCAGTGCAAATACTGAACAGACCCCCAAAAACATTCAGTACTTC. It specifies CSANTEQTPKNIQYF. The J gene is TRBJ2-4, the V gene TRBV20-1; no clear D gene. This CDR3 region has 15 residues. V shed 6 bases and J shed 2 bases, with 17 bases lying between them. Germline CDR1 is DFQATT and CDR2 is SNEGSKA (reference sequence).

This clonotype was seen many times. The CDR3 reads CAAAGARITYNEQFF. The DNA of the CDR3 is TGTGCCGCCGCGGGGGCAAGAATCACCTACAATGAGCAGTTCTTC. This chain joins TRBV10-3 and TRBJ2-1; the D gene is possibly TRBD2 (7 bases). V lost 11 bases and J 2 bases, leaving 19 bases between the germline ends. This CDR3 comprises 15 residues. CDR1 is ENHRY and CDR2 is SYGVKD in the germline V gene.